These 3 T cell receptor beta chains came from one sample sequenced in a study of spatial heterogeneity in lung cancer. From the 5' RACE reads, TCRdb called clonotypes with MiXCR, one entry per CDR3 protein. Seen here are about 48,000 distinct CDR3 sequences, approximately 5.7% observed once, and the top ten hold roughly 10%. Time point in this sample: sample taken at primary tumor resection. The sequenced sample was PBMCs, obtained at surgery. The receptors derive from a male donor with early-stage non-small cell lung cancer.

This clonotype was found many times. The chain carries TRBV12-3 or TRBV12-4 and TRBJ2-2, with 9 bases identical to TRBD2. The V and J ends lost 5 bases and 5 bases, in that order; junction bases with no gene match: 9. The CDR3 spans 16 residues. DNA for the CDR3: TGTGCCAGCAGTCCATTAGCGGGAGTGAGAACCGGGGAGCTGTTTTTT. Translation: CASSPLAGVRTGELFF.

This chain uses TRBV27 with TRBJ2-5, with 12 bases lining up with TRBD2. The J segment lost 4 bases and the V segment lost 4 bases, leaving 10 bases of the junction unmatched. Germline V gives CDR1 MNHEY, CDR2 SMNVEV (reference sequence). This CDR3 is built from 17 residues. CDR3 nucleotides: TGTGCCAGCAGTTCCCTTCGACTAGCGGGAGTTTTAGAGACCCAGTACTTC. Residues: CASSSLRLAGVLETQYF.

In its sample, this clonotype was seen many times. V is TRBV6-5 and J is TRBJ1-6; weak D call: TRBD1 (6 bases). Trimming cost V 5 bases and J 10 bases, with 18 bases left between them. This CDR3 has 15 residues. Per germline, CDR1 MNHEY and CDR2 SVGAGI. The chain's CDR3 is CASSRRRGNYSPLHF. CDR3 coding DNA: TGTGCCAGCAGTCGGCGCAGGGGTAACTACTCACCCCTCCACTTT.